This T cell receptor beta chain derives from a study of blood T cell repertoires in COVID-19. Across the whole study: Material from acute and convalescent COVID-19 was sourced from the United States, Italy and Spain. The analysed material was cDNA or gDNA that came from T cells, B-cell-depleted T cells, or PBMCs.

With 4 bases removed from V and 0 bases from J, the gap between germline ends came to 9 bases. The CDR3 runs to 14 residues. From germline, CDR1 is LGHNA and CDR2 YNFKEQ. Per the study methods: It was from reference gene primer amplification that nucleated cell counts were estimated. The table came from immunoSEQ multiplex PCR; TCRdb's copy has only in-frame clones and leaves some out. The V and J calls and the clone size are those of that table, but D and trimming were determined from the DNA. The data contain 60,000 to 70,000 clones, just over 85% of them singletons. V and J are TRBV4-2 and TRBJ1-1; D not resolved. The material sequenced was peripheral blood. This TCR was recovered from a woman between 55 and 75 years old with acute or convalescent COVID-19. The CDR3: CASSPRGMNTEAFF. The CDR3 nucleotides read TGTGCCAGCAGCCCCCGCGGAATGAACACTGAAGCTTTCTTT.